This paragraph reports one TCR beta chain. The target antigen is unknown. Using immunoSEQ multiplex PCR, the repertoire was profiled, and TCRdb retains in-frame clones only, with some absent. The table records over 150,000 clones, about 93% of them present only once. The sample is drawn from a study of T cell responses to AZD1222 COVID-19 vaccine. Study results and limitations: At study baseline, merely more than 5 AZD1222 recipients were seropositive. Every sample of the repertoires postdated the peak T cell response. Researchers report vaccine-associated CD4 TCRs spanning spike, with dominance at 160-218 and 743-854.

The CDR3 contains 16 residues. V was clipped by 3 bases and J by 2 bases, with 16 bases between them. Germline V gives CDR1 LNHDA, CDR2 SQIVND (reference sequence). V gene TRBV19 combines with J gene TRBJ1-1; TRBD1 is a possible D gene (6 bases). The TCR originated in an adult who received the MenACWY meningococcal vaccine as a control. The sample in question was peripheral blood, obtained 28 days after the second dose of the MenACWY control vaccine. CDR3 sequence (DNA): TGTGCCAGTAGTATCGGCAGGGGTTATAGTAACACTGAAGCTTTCTTT. This gives the protein CASSIGRGYSNTEAFF.